The 16 T cell receptor beta chains presented below share a single source sample, sequenced in a study of T cell repertoires in cytomegalovirus infection. For these TCRs, the target antigens are not known. A single record per CDR3 protein comes from TCRdb applying MiXCR to the reads. The sample yields just under 500,000 distinct CDR3 sequences, around 35% seen once. Sequences were derived from cultured PBMCs, sampled from culture after CMV antigen stimulation. Receptors were obtained from a human donor in good health (CMV status not recorded). Some clones in this sample may be carry-over from other donors' samples.

The rearrangement links TRBV25-1 to TRBJ2-1, with D hard to call. CDR1 and CDR2 from the germline V gene are MGHDK and SYGVNS. CDR3 length: 12 residues. With 3 bases removed from V and 3 bases from J, the gap between germline ends came to 3 bases. CDR3 region: CASSDYYNEQFF. Here the CDR3 DNA reads TGTGCCAGCAGTGATTACTACAATGAGCAGTTCTTC. The full variable domain, rest sourced from reference TRBV25-1 and TRBJ2-1, is EADIYQTPRYLVIGTGKKITLECSQTMGHDKMYWYQQDPGMELHLIHYSYGVNSTEKGDLSSESTVSRIRTEHFPLTLESARPSHTSQYLCASSDYYNEQFFGPGTRLTVL.

This clonotype was observed a handful of times. The V gene is TRBV6-5, the J gene TRBJ1-4; D uncertain. Germline CDR1 is MNHEY and CDR2 is SVGAGI. The CDR3 length is 16 residues. Trimming cost V 4 bases and J 0 bases, with 12 bases left between them. CDR3 nucleotide sequence: TGTGCCAGCAGTTTCGAGCGGATTGCAACTAATGAAAAACTGTTTTTT. It translates to CASSFERIATNEKLFF.

The chain couples TRBV19 to TRBJ1-1; TRBD1 matches at 7 bases. V shed 3 bases, J shed 3 bases, and the junction held 7 bases outside the gene matches. The CDR3 runs 15 residues. Germline V gene sequence: CDR1 LNHDA, CDR2 SQIVND (reference sequence). CDR3 sequence reads: CASSILKGADTEAFF. Here the CDR3 DNA reads TGTGCCAGTAGTATCCTAAAGGGGGCCGACACTGAAGCTTTCTTT.

The rearrangement uses TRBV4-1 and TRBJ1-2; 7 bases are a match to TRBD1. The CDR3 extends over 17 amino acids. V was pared by 0 bases and J by 4 bases, with 11 bases of the junction left unmatched. The germline gives CDR1 MGHRA, CDR2 YSYEKL. This CDR3 reads CASSQDRGAGGSYGYTF. Written as DNA, the CDR3 is TGCGCCAGCAGCCAAGATCGGGGGGCAGGGGGAAGCTATGGCTACACCTTC.

This chain connects TRBV12-3 or TRBV12-4 to TRBJ1-1, with 8 bases aligning to TRBD1. After removal of 5 bases from V and 4 bases from J, the junction contained 9 bases not matched to a gene. The CDR3 covers 15 residues. CDR3 sequence: CASSAQGAQVTEAFF. CDR3 coding DNA: TGTGCCAGCAGTGCCCAGGGGGCGCAGGTCACTGAAGCTTTCTTT.

In its sample, this clonotype was seen a few times. CDR3 nucleotide sequence: TGTGCCAGCAGCTTAGGCCTAGCTTCCGATGAGCAGTTCTTC. This gives the protein CASSLGLASDEQFF. This rearrangement joins TRBV7-3 to TRBJ2-1; possible D gene TRBD2, 5 bases. The CDR3 is 14 amino acids. Germline lookup yields CDR1 SGHTA and CDR2 FQGTGA. With 2 bases removed from V and 8 bases from J, the gap between germline ends came to 13 bases.

The chain carries TRBV6-5 and TRBJ1-5; TRBD1 might be the D (5 bases). The CDR3 totals 14 residues. Germline V gene lookup returns CDR1 MNHEY and CDR2 SVGAGI. V shed 5 bases and J shed 1 base, with 9 bases lying between them. In nucleotides, the CDR3 is TGTGCCAGCAGTCGAAGACAGAGCAATCAGCCCCAGCATTTT. Translating it yields CASSRRQSNQPQHF.

This clonotype was observed many times. V usage is TRBV4-1 and J usage is TRBJ2-3; D unclear. CDR1 is MGHRA, CDR2 YSYEKL, per germline. V was pared by 1 base and J by 3 bases, with 14 bases between. The CDR3 runs 16 residues. The CDR3: CASSQANMGFTDTQYF. The CDR3 nucleotides read TGCGCCAGCAGCCAAGCCAATATGGGTTTTACAGATACGCAGTATTTT.

This clonotype was detected a few times. This chain links TRBV6-6 with TRBJ1-5; no reliable D call. CDR3 length equals 10 residues. Germline V gene sequence: CDR1 MNHNY, CDR2 SVGAGI (reference sequence). Trimming took 7 bases from V and 6 from J, leaving 4 bases between them. The CDR3 loop is CASNFQPQHF. CDR3 sequence (DNA): TGTGCCAGCAATTTTCAGCCCCAGCATTTT.

This clonotype has more than one count but fewer than ten. The V and J genes are TRBV7-2 and TRBJ2-7, with 11 bases lining up with TRBD2. Germline V gene sequence: CDR1 SGHTA, CDR2 FQGNSA. V shed 0 bases and J 2 bases; nucleotides not matched to a gene: 6. The CDR3 loop spans 17 amino acids. The CDR3 DNA reads as TGTGCCAGCAGCTTAGCGGGACTAGCGGACTTGCCCTACGAGCAGTACTTC. This translates into CASSLAGLADLPYEQYF.

This clonotype appeared a single time. V is TRBV11-1 and J is TRBJ2-1; D uncertain. This CDR3 region has 17 residues. Germline V gene sequence: CDR1 SGHAT, CDR2 FQDESV (reference sequence). V was shortened by 6 bases and J by 4 bases, with 22 bases between the two germline ends. CDR3 sequence: CASSRNIGYIIYNEQFF. The CDR3, as DNA: TGTGCCAGCAGTCGGAACATTGGATATATTATTTACAATGAGCAGTTCTTC.

The J gene is TRBJ2-7, the V gene TRBV6-2 or TRBV6-3; D is ambiguous. V lost 5 bases and J 0 bases, leaving 20 bases between the germline ends. The germline V gene has CDR1 MNHEY and CDR2 SVGEGT. This CDR3 comprises 17 residues. The CDR3 DNA reads as TGTGCCAGCAGTACCCCAAGATTGGGCAGTAACTCCTACGAGCAGTACGTC. It specifies CASSTPRLGSNSYEQYV.

The J gene is TRBJ1-1, the V gene TRBV11-2; 8 bases map to TRBD1. Germline CDR1 and CDR2: SGHAT and FQNNGV. V was clipped by 5 bases and J by 5 bases; unmatched bases: 13. This CDR3 spans 16 amino acids. DNA for the CDR3: TGTGCCAGCAGCGCCCGGAGGACAGGGTTTGGTACTGAAGCTTTCTTT. It yields the protein CASSARRTGFGTEAFF.

The V gene is TRBV12-3 or TRBV12-4, the J gene TRBJ1-3, with D unresolved. Trimming removed 3 bases at V and 1 base at J, with 7 bases between. The CDR3 contains 14 residues. CDR3 region: CASSFSLSGNTIYF. In DNA, the CDR3 is TGTGCCAGCAGTTTTAGTCTATCTGGAAACACCATATATTTT.

Remarks on this clonotype: A single base separates this from a much larger clone, so it may be a read error. The V call is TRBV7-2, the J call TRBJ1-1; D is possibly TRBD1 (6 bases). Between the trimmed V and J ends, which lost 5 bases and 4 bases, there was a span of 14 bases. In germline, CDR1 is SGHTA, CDR2 FQGNSA. The CDR3 sequence is 14 residues long. The CDR3 DNA follows: TGTGCCAGCAGCACCTACAGGGAGGTCACTGAAGCTTTCTTT. Its translation: CASSTYREVTEAFF. Supplemented by reference TRBV7-2 and TRBJ1-1, the full variable domain reads GAGVSQSPSNKVTEKGKDVELRCDPISGHTALYWYRQSLGQGLEFLIYFQGNSAPDKSGLPSDRFSAERTGGSVSTLTIQRTQQEDSAVYLCASSTYREVTEAFFGQGTRLTVV.

The table lists this clonotype with a few counts. The rearrangement joins TRBV28 to TRBJ2-5; D ambiguous. Germline V CDR1 and CDR2: MDHEN, SYDVKM. Trimming removed 5 bases from V and 1 base from J, with 11 bases in between. The CDR3 consists of 14 residues. The CDR3 DNA follows: TGTGCCAGCAGTGGTCGGCGGTTCCAAGAGACCCAGTACTTC. It translates to CASSGRRFQETQYF.